This TCR beta chain appears in the sequencing data of a study of blood T cell repertoires in COVID-19. The overall study: Both acute and convalescent COVID-19 samples were obtained from the United States, Italy and Spain.

Here immunoSEQ multiplex PCR was the method, and the copy in TCRdb shows in-frame clones only, minus some. The sample yields just over 650,000 clones, 85% to 90% seen once. On this clone itself: Other DNA sequences in this sample translate to the same CDR3.

The CDR3 is 12 amino acids. Trimming stripped 7 bases from V and 2 bases from J, with 8 bases between. Per germline, CDR1 LNHDA and CDR2 SQIVND (reference sequence). This receptor was obtained from a woman aged 18-29 years with acute or convalescent COVID-19. The chain links TRBV19 to TRBJ1-1; D gene ambiguous. The sequencing input was peripheral blood. CDR3 in DNA: TGTGCCAGTACGACGGGAAACACTGAAGCTTTCTTT. It codes for CASTTGNTEAFF.